The clone carrying this TCR beta chain appeared once. This sample was taken from a study of T cell responses to AZD1222 COVID-19 vaccine. The CDR3 is 13 amino acids. Trimming stripped 6 bases from V and 4 bases from J, with 15 bases between. Germline CDR1 GTSNPN, CDR2 SVGIG (reference sequence). Libraries were prepared by immunoSEQ multiplex PCR; TCRdb keeps only in-frame clonotypes and omits some of them. The sample has 100,000 to 140,000 clones, around 92% seen once. The sample was peripheral blood, taken on day 0 of AZD1222 vaccination. The J gene is TRBJ1-2, the V gene TRBV30; a weak D match, TRBD1 (6 bases). This sequence was found in an adult in good health. For the CDR3, the DNA is TGTGCCTGTAATCTCGGACAGAGCTATGGCTACACCTTC. Translation: CACNLGQSYGYTF. Full variable domain (missing parts from reference TRBV30 and TRBJ1-2): SQTIHQWPATLVQPVGSPLSLECTVEGTSNPNLYWYRQAAGRGLQLLFYSVGIGQISSEVPQNLSASRPQDRQFILSSKKLLLSDSGFYLCACNLGQSYGYTFGSGTRLTVV.